Each of the 21 T cell receptor beta chains below was sequenced from the same sample in a study of cytomegalovirus exposure and HLA in healthy donors. It was with 60 Vbeta and 13 Jbeta primers that the PCR ran. The protocol was immunoSEQ multiplex PCR, while the TCRdb copy is restricted to in-frame clones and leaves out a portion. The sample yields about 140,000 clones, roughly 86% seen once. Material: PBMCs. These receptors came from a young man in good health and CMV-seropositive.

The chain uses TRBV4-1 and TRBJ1-1; 8 bases agree with TRBD1. The CDR3 consists of 15 residues. V was clipped by 3 bases and J by 4 bases; unmatched bases: 7. Germline V gene data show CDR1 as MGHRA and CDR2 as YSYEKL. The CDR3 spells CASSQIVTGGTEAFF. CDR3 nucleotides: TGCGCCAGCAGCCAGATCGTTACAGGGGGCACTGAAGCTTTCTTT.

V is TRBV9 and J is TRBJ2-7; 7 bases align to TRBD1. The junction had 7 bases not matched to a gene; V was cut back by 0 bases and J by 4 bases. The CDR3 contains 15 residues. Per germline, CDR1 SGDLS and CDR2 YYNGEE. The CDR3 loop is CASSVDEGRGYEQYF. CDR3 DNA: TGTGCCAGCAGCGTAGATGAGGGCAGGGGGTACGAGCAGTACTTC.

This clone was recorded once. Other nucleotide sequences in the sample specify the same CDR3. The chain carries TRBV11-2 and TRBJ2-7; TRBD2 is a possible D gene (6 bases). This CDR3 has 14 amino acids. Between the trimmed V and J ends, which lost 3 bases and 1 base, there was a span of 10 bases. CDR1 and CDR2 from the germline V gene are SGHAT and FQNNGV. The CDR3 sequence: CASSFGTESYEQYF. The CDR3 nucleotides are TGTGCCAGCAGCTTCGGGACTGAATCCTACGAGCAGTACTTC. Variable domain in full (rest from reference TRBV11-2 and TRBJ2-7): EAGVAQSPRYKIIEKRQSVAFWCNPISGHATLYWYQQILGQGPKLLIQFQNNGVVDDSQLPKDRFSAERLKGVDSTLKIQPAKLEDSAVYLCASSFGTESYEQYFGPGTRLTVT.

The rearrangement links TRBV4-1 to TRBJ2-4; 9 nucleotides align to TRBD1. Germline V lookup: CDR1 MGHRA, CDR2 YSYEKL. This CDR3 region has 16 residues. The V gene end was trimmed by 3 bases and the J gene end by 6 bases; junction bases not matched to a gene: 9. In DNA, the CDR3 is TGCGCCAGCAGCCAGGGGGACAGGGCCAGAGGAAACATTCAGTACTTC. Encoded protein: CASSQGDRARGNIQYF.

About this clone: At one of its ends the junction is not consistent with the germline gene, which may arise from a read error. The chain links TRBV29-1 to TRBJ2-5; D ambiguous. The CDR3 is 12 residues long. Germline-derived CDR1 and CDR2 are SQVTM and ANQGSEA. Here the CDR3 reads CSARHSQETQYF. In DNA, the CDR3 is TGCAGCGCACGACATTCCCAAGAAACCCAGTACTTC.

This chain links TRBV13 with TRBJ2-3, with TRBD1 matching 11 bases. Trimming removed 5 bases from V and 4 bases from J; junction bases left unmatched: 5. Germline V gene sequence: CDR1 PRHDT, CDR2 FYEKMQ (reference sequence). The CDR3 has 15 residues. The CDR3 here is CASSQTGQGADTQYF. CDR3 DNA sequence: TGTGCCAGCAGCCAAACGGGACAGGGGGCAGATACGCAGTATTTT.

The genes are TRBV6-5 and TRBJ1-2; 11 bases fit TRBD1. The CDR3 spans 15 residues. Germline assignment: CDR1 MNHEY and CDR2 SVGAGI. Trimming removed 6 bases from V and 8 bases from J; junction bases left unmatched: 11. The CDR3 loop reads CASSLDPGTGGGYTF. The CDR3 DNA is TGTGCCAGCAGCCTCGATCCCGGGACAGGGGGGGGCTACACCTTC.

A single count supports this clone. The CDR3 loop reads CASSLGGLNNEQFF. CDR3 nucleotide sequence: TGTGCCAGCAGCTTGGGAGGCTTAAACAATGAGCAGTTCTTC. J is TRBJ2-1 and V is TRBV5-6; D unresolved. The CDR3 is made up of 14 amino acids. V lost 0 bases and J lost 5, with 9 bases in between. Per germline, CDR1 SGHDT and CDR2 YYEEEE.

This clone was counted between two and nine times. The chain has TRBV7-2 and TRBJ1-2, with TRBD1 as a possible D gene (5 bases). The V gene lost 2 bases and the J gene lost 5 bases, with 9 bases spanning the gap. The CDR3 covers 13 residues. Germline CDR1 is SGHTA and CDR2 is FQGNSA. CDR3 bases: TGTGCCAGCAGCTTAAGGAGACAGTATGGCTACACCTTC. It specifies CASSLRRQYGYTF.

V gene TRBV6-6 combines with J gene TRBJ1-1; TRBD1 might be the D (6 bases). CDR3 size: 13 residues. Per germline, CDR1 MNHNY and CDR2 SVGAGI (reference sequence). Trimming pared 6 bases from V and 1 base from J, leaving 9 bases between. This CDR3 is CASSLQGNTEAFF. In nucleotides, the CDR3 is TGTGCCAGCAGCCTACAGGGGAACACTGAAGCTTTCTTT.

The chain recombines TRBV10-2 with TRBJ2-7, with 10 positions matching TRBD2. The CDR3 has 15 residues. Germline V lookup: CDR1 WSHSY, CDR2 SAAADI. V lost 3 bases to trimming and J lost 5 bases; unmatched junction nucleotides: 7. The CDR3, as DNA: TGCGCCAGCAGTGACATACTAGCGGGATTCAACGAGCAGTACTTC. The encoded protein is CASSDILAGFNEQYF.

The V gene is TRBV6-1, the J gene TRBJ2-1; perhaps TRBD2 as D (6 bases). Germline values: CDR1 MNHNS, CDR2 SASEGT. This CDR3 spans 17 amino acids. Trimming stripped 3 bases from V and 0 bases from J, with 15 bases between. The chain's CDR3 is CASSEEVDGSSYNEQFF. The CDR3 DNA is TGTGCCAGCAGTGAGGAGGTGGACGGGAGCTCCTACAATGAGCAGTTCTTC.

The chain joins TRBV21-1 to TRBJ1-5; whether TRBD1, the table's D call, matches the DNA was not checked. TRBV21-1 is a listed pseudogene. The length of the CDR3 is 16 residues. The CDR3 DNA reads TGTGCCAGCAGCAAAGAAGGACAGGGGTGGAATCAGCCCCAGCATTTT. Protein product: CASSKEGQGWNQPQHF.

This chain joins TRBV19 and TRBJ1-2, with D possibly TRBD1 on 6 matching bases. The CDR3 is made up of 13 amino acids. CDR1 and CDR2 from the germline V gene are LNHDA and SQIVND (reference sequence). V dropped 7 bases and J dropped 6 bases, with 15 bases sitting between them. The CDR3 DNA reads TGTGCCAGTACCGGACAGACCTGGGATGGCTACACCTTC. Its translation: CASTGQTWDGYTF.

The V and J genes are TRBV6-4 and TRBJ2-2, with D possibly matching TRBD1 (6 bases). The CDR3 loop spans 14 amino acids. The V end was cut by 8 bases, the J end by 2 bases, with 12 bases between. In germline, CDR1 is MRHNA, CDR2 SNTAGT. The CDR3 bases are TGTGCCAGCCACCGGACAGCCAACACCGGGGAGCTGTTTTTT. Translating gives CASHRTANTGELFF.

CDR3 DNA sequence: TGTGCTAGTGGTTCCCTAGGGACAGGAATGATTAGGCAGTTCTTC. Its protein is CASGSLGTGMIRQFF. The chain uses TRBV12-5 and TRBJ2-1; 8 bases are a match to TRBD1. The CDR3 totals 15 residues. Trimming took 4 bases from V and 12 from J; bases not matched to a gene: 14. Germline CDR1 is LGHNT and CDR2 is FRNRAP.

V usage is TRBV18 and J usage is TRBJ2-7; TRBD2 matches 7 bases. Germline trimming cut 3 bases from V and 3 bases from J; bases unmatched to any gene: 5. In germline, CDR1 is KGHSH, CDR2 LQKENI. CDR3 length: 14 residues. CDR3 sequence: CASSPPGGGYEQYF. The CDR3 DNA reads as TGTGCCAGCTCACCCCCCGGCGGGGGCTACGAGCAGTACTTC.

The chain has TRBV19 and TRBJ2-7; the match to TRBD1 covers 9 bases. V was pared by 2 bases and J by 5 bases, with 7 bases of the junction left unmatched. The CDR3 spans 15 residues. Germline CDR1 is LNHDA and CDR2 is SQIVND (reference sequence). The CDR3 loop is CASSIWGTGLDEQYF. The CDR3 nucleotides are TGTGCCAGTAGTATATGGGGGACAGGGCTCGACGAGCAGTACTTC.

This sequence joins TRBV2 and TRBJ1-1, with 9 bases lining up with TRBD1. Looked up from germline, CDR1 is SNHLY and CDR2 is FYNNEI. The CDR3 sequence is 14 residues long. The ends lost 6 bases at V and 2 bases at J; junction bases unmatched: 4. The CDR3 nucleotides are TGTGCCAGCAGGGTGGGACAGGGCAACACTGAAGCTTTCTTT. It translates to CASRVGQGNTEAFF.

The sample holds a few counts of this clone. The chain carries TRBV7-9 and TRBJ1-4; 9 nucleotides agree with TRBD1. J gave up 11 bases and V 5 bases, and 15 bases lay outside the gene matches. The CDR3 runs to 16 residues. CDR1 and CDR2 from the germline V gene are SEHNR and FQNEAQ (reference sequence). CDR3 nucleotides: TGTGCCAGCAGCCCCCCTCAGGGGGACAGGGCCCCCAAACTGTTTTTT. It specifies CASSPPQGDRAPKLFF.

This chain links TRBV14 with TRBJ1-6; D is ambiguous. The germline CDR1 and CDR2 sequences are SGHDN and FVKESK. There are 15 residues in the CDR3. V dropped 5 bases and J dropped 7 bases, with 15 bases sitting between them. The CDR3 DNA reads as TGTGCCAGCAGCGCCGGGAAACAGACCAATTCACCCCTCCACTTT. This gives the protein CASSAGKQTNSPLHF.